This passage covers 25 T cell receptor beta chains from one sample sequenced in a study of CD8 T cells in ankylosing spondylitis. TCRdb re-called the 5' RACE reads with MiXCR, one entry per CDR3 protein. The table shows hundreds of thousands of distinct CDR3 sequences, with about 10% occurring only once. Study-wide results and caveats: Ankylosing spondylitis blood appeared to be characterized by a TCR beta motif of eight or nine highly homologous variants.

What these receptors recognize is not known. The sample comprised blood, either unsorted or a sorted T cell fraction (not recorded which). The receptor source for this set is a male donor with ankylosing spondylitis.

This clonotype has only a few counts. This chain connects TRBV15 to TRBJ2-1, with 10 bases that match TRBD2. Trimming at V came to 1 base and at J to 9 bases, leaving 0 bases not matched to a gene. This CDR3 contains 13 residues. The germline CDR1 and CDR2 sequences are LNHNV and YYDKDF (reference sequence). Written as DNA, the CDR3 is TGTGCCACCAGCAGAGGACTAGCGGGTGAGCAGTTCTTC. Translating it yields CATSRGLAGEQFF.

This chain joins TRBV24-1 and TRBJ1-1; a possible D gene is TRBD1 (5 bases). Trimming stripped 3 bases from V and 2 bases from J, with 18 bases between. Per the germline V gene, CDR1 is KGHDR and CDR2 is SFDVKD. This CDR3 spans 17 amino acids. CDR3 coding DNA: TGTGCCACCAGTGATCATCCGGGACGCGGGACCAACACTGAAGCTTTCTTT. Translated, it gives CATSDHPGRGTNTEAFF.

This clonotype was counted at least ten times. The chain employs TRBV10-3 and TRBJ2-2; 10 positions match TRBD2. The germline V gene has CDR1 ENHRY and CDR2 SYGVKD. The CDR3 has 16 residues. V lost 4 bases to trimming and J lost 1 base; unmatched junction nucleotides: 3. The CDR3, as DNA: TGTGCCATCAGTGCGGGACTAGCGAGGAACACCGGGGAGCTGTTTTTT. Its protein product is CAISAGLARNTGELFF.

This clonotype occurred many times. CDR3 bases: TGCGCCAGCAGCCAAGGTGCGACACTCAAGACTGAAGCTTTCTTT. Amino acids: CASSQGATLKTEAFF. This chain links TRBV4-3 with TRBJ1-1; D not resolved. The CDR3 consists of 15 residues. The germline CDR1 and CDR2 sequences are LGHNA and YSLEER. The germline V and J ends were trimmed by 1 base and 5 bases, with 14 bases remaining between them.

The V gene is TRBV18, the J gene TRBJ1-1, with unresolved D. The CDR3 runs 12 residues. The germline V gene has CDR1 KGHSH and CDR2 LQKENI. The V and J ends lost 2 bases and 4 bases respectively, with 5 bases between them. CDR3 in DNA: TGTGCCAGCTCACCAATATCCACTGAAGCTTTCTTT. Its translation is CASSPISTEAFF.

The rearrangement uses TRBV5-6 and TRBJ2-3, with 8 bases that match TRBD1. After removal of 1 base from V and 4 bases from J, the junction contained 5 bases not matched to a gene. CDR3 length: 15 residues. Germline loops: CDR1 SGHDT, CDR2 YYEEEE. CDR3 in DNA: TGTGCCAGCAGCTTGAGGACAGGGTACGCAGATACGCAGTATTTT. Its protein product is CASSLRTGYADTQYF.

The V call is TRBV5-1, the J call TRBJ2-1, with TRBD2 identical over 10 bases. V dropped 2 bases and J dropped 5; count of bases not matched to a gene: 4. This CDR3 contains 15 residues. CDR1 is SGHRS and CDR2 is YFSETQ in the germline V gene. CDR3 nucleotides: TGCGCCAGCAGCTTACTAGCGGGACTTGACAATGAGCAGTTCTTC. This encodes CASSLLAGLDNEQFF.

The genes are TRBV6-5 and TRBJ2-1, with 10 positions matching TRBD2. Trimming cost V 0 bases and J 3 bases; bases outside gene matches: 2. The CDR3 sequence is 16 residues long. The germline CDR1 and CDR2 sequences are MNHEY and SVGAGI. The CDR3 reads CASSYSTSGDYNEQFF. In DNA form, the CDR3 reads TGTGCCAGCAGTTACTCCACTAGCGGGGACTACAATGAGCAGTTCTTC.

This clonotype has just a few counts. The chain combines TRBV4-3 with TRBJ1-6; weak D call: TRBD1 (5 bases). This CDR3 has 16 amino acids. The germline V and J ends were trimmed by 0 bases and 6 bases, with 12 bases remaining between them. In germline, CDR1 is LGHNA, CDR2 YSLEER. Here the CDR3 reads CASSQDGRGSNSPLHF. The DNA for the CDR3 is TGCGCCAGCAGCCAAGACGGTAGGGGTAGTAATTCACCCCTCCACTTT.

The rearrangement links TRBV12-3 or TRBV12-4 to TRBJ2-2; 12 bases fit TRBD2. V gave up 6 bases and J gave up 7 bases; unmatched junction bases: 12. The CDR3 has 17 residues. CDR3 DNA: TGTGCCAGCAGCAAGACTAGCGGGAGTGTGACTGGCGGGGAGCTGTTTTTT. It encodes CASSKTSGSVTGGELFF.

J is TRBJ2-7 and V is TRBV6-1; unclear D gene. This CDR3 is built from 16 residues. Looked up from germline, CDR1 is MNHNS and CDR2 is SASEGT. The V gene lost 6 bases and the J gene lost 3 bases, with 21 bases spanning the gap. The CDR3 is CASRPSPGRVSYEQYF. Here the CDR3 DNA reads TGTGCCAGCAGGCCCTCCCCGGGCCGGGTGAGCTACGAGCAGTACTTC.

The genes are TRBV7-9 and TRBJ2-4; D is perhaps TRBD2 (5 bases). V lost 1 base and J 8 bases, leaving 15 bases between the germline ends. CDR1 and CDR2 from the germline V gene are SEHNR and FQNEAQ (reference sequence). The CDR3 covers 15 residues. The CDR3 DNA is TGTGCCAGCAGCTTAGTGGTGCAATACGGGGACATTCAGTACTTC. Amino acid sequence: CASSLVVQYGDIQYF.

The V gene is TRBV11-1, the J gene TRBJ2-7; tentative D call: TRBD1 (5 bases). The CDR3 has 13 amino acids. Trimming took 4 bases from V and 0 from J, leaving 7 bases between them. Germline CDR1 SGHAT, CDR2 FQDESV (reference sequence). The CDR3 DNA follows: TGTGCCAGCAGCTGGACAACCTCCTACGAGCAGTACTTC. It is translated as CASSWTTSYEQYF.

There are a few counts of this clonotype. J is TRBJ1-1 and V is TRBV15, with D uncertain. The CDR3 runs to 13 residues. Deletions cut 1 base from V and 6 bases from J, with 9 bases between. The V gene's germline CDR1 is LNHNV and CDR2 YYDKDF (reference sequence). The DNA for the CDR3 is TGTGCCACCAGCAGAGGCCTTAGCGCTGAAGCTTTCTTT. It encodes CATSRGLSAEAFF.

This clonotype was seen a few times. V usage is TRBV7-6 and J usage is TRBJ1-2; 11 bases fit TRBD1. The CDR3 consists of 15 residues. The J segment lost 5 bases and the V segment lost 5 bases, leaving 7 bases of the junction unmatched. Germline V gene data show CDR1 as SGHVS and CDR2 as FNYEAQ. The CDR3 is CASSLMGQGGYGYTF. The CDR3 DNA sequence: TGTGCCAGCAGCCTAATGGGACAGGGGGGTTATGGCTACACCTTC.

The chain is built from TRBV2 and TRBJ1-2, with a weak D call TRBD1 (5 bases). The CDR3 sequence is 14 residues long. Germline V gene data show CDR1 as SNHLY and CDR2 as FYNNEI. V gave up 8 bases and J gave up 8 bases, with 21 bases separating them. DNA of the CDR3: TGTGCCAGCTCCCATAAGGGGCGAGGATACGGCTACACCTTC. Its translation is CASSHKGRGYGYTF.

The rearrangement uses TRBV20-1 and TRBJ2-1, with 8 bases that match TRBD2. The CDR3 runs to 15 residues. Looked up from germline, CDR1 is DFQATT and CDR2 is SNEGSKA (reference sequence). The CDR3: CSLRDSGTFRNEQFF. For the CDR3, the DNA is TGCAGCCTCAGAGATAGCGGGACCTTTCGGAATGAGCAGTTCTTC.

This clonotype turned up a few times. The chain is built from TRBV5-4 and TRBJ2-3, with 9 positions matching TRBD1. Trimming took 0 bases from V and 6 from J; bases not matched to a gene: 8. CDR1 and CDR2 from the germline V gene are SGHNT and YYREEE (reference sequence). The CDR3 extends over 16 amino acids. The CDR3 sequence: CASSLVRGTGRDTQYF. DNA of the CDR3: TGTGCCAGCAGCTTGGTCCGCGGGACAGGGAGGGATACGCAGTATTTT.

In its sample, this clonotype was seen a few times. The V call is TRBV10-1, the J call TRBJ2-5; D gene unclear. The CDR3 spans 13 residues. CDR1 and CDR2 from the germline V gene are WNHNN and SYGVQD (reference sequence). The V gene lost 2 bases and the J gene lost 3 bases, with 7 bases spanning the gap. Here the CDR3 reads CASSEANKETQYF. The DNA for the CDR3 is TGCGCCAGCAGTGAGGCTAACAAAGAGACCCAGTACTTC.

This clonotype was seen only a few times. V gene TRBV7-2 combines with J gene TRBJ2-7; 9 positions match TRBD2. Trimming took 1 base from V and 1 from J; bases not matched to a gene: 5. Germline lookup yields CDR1 SGHTA and CDR2 FQGNSA. The CDR3 consists of 16 residues. The CDR3 region is CASSLVSGGGSYEQYF. The CDR3 DNA is TGTGCCAGCAGCTTAGTTAGCGGGGGAGGATCCTACGAGCAGTACTTC.

This clonotype was observed at least ten times. The chain combines TRBV12-3 or TRBV12-4 with TRBJ2-7; TRBD1 matches at 9 bases. With V trimmed by 3 bases and J by 9 bases, 9 bases remained unmatched. CDR3 length: 14 residues. Here the CDR3 reads CASSFRGQGAMQYF. Written as DNA, the CDR3 is TGTGCCAGCAGTTTTAGGGGACAGGGTGCCATGCAGTACTTC.

This chain connects TRBV5-5 to TRBJ1-3, with no clear D. The length of the CDR3 is 16 residues. The germline V gene encodes CDR1 SGHKS and CDR2 YYEKEE (reference sequence). V was clipped by 4 bases and J by 0 bases, with 14 bases between them. CDR3 nucleotide sequence: TGTGCCAGCAGCCAAAACCGGGCCTCCTCTGGAAACACCATATATTTT. It encodes CASSQNRASSGNTIYF.

This clonotype was seen only a few times. J is TRBJ1-2 and V is TRBV6-1, with D unclear. The CDR3 is made up of 12 amino acids. CDR1 and CDR2 from the germline V gene are MNHNS and SASEGT. V was trimmed by 2 bases and J by 5 bases, leaving 6 bases between them. Here the CDR3 reads CASSEPSYGYTF. The CDR3, as DNA: TGTGCCAGCAGTGAACCCAGTTATGGCTACACCTTC.

V usage is TRBV12-3 or TRBV12-4 and J usage is TRBJ2-1; 8 bases match TRBD1. The CDR3 loop spans 16 amino acids. V gave up 7 bases and J gave up 2 bases; unmatched junction bases: 10. CDR3 sequence reads: CASKLSPGGPYNEQFF. CDR3 DNA: TGTGCCAGCAAGTTGTCCCCAGGGGGCCCCTACAATGAGCAGTTCTTC.

This rearrangement joins TRBV20-1 to TRBJ1-5; D possibly corresponds to TRBD1 (6 bases). Germline V CDR1 and CDR2: DFQATT, SNEGSKA (reference sequence). Between the trimmed V and J ends, which lost 5 bases and 0 bases, there was a span of 11 bases. CDR3 size: 14 residues. The CDR3 reads CSAWTANSNQPQHF. CDR3 nucleotides: TGCAGTGCTTGGACAGCGAATAGCAATCAGCCCCAGCATTTT.